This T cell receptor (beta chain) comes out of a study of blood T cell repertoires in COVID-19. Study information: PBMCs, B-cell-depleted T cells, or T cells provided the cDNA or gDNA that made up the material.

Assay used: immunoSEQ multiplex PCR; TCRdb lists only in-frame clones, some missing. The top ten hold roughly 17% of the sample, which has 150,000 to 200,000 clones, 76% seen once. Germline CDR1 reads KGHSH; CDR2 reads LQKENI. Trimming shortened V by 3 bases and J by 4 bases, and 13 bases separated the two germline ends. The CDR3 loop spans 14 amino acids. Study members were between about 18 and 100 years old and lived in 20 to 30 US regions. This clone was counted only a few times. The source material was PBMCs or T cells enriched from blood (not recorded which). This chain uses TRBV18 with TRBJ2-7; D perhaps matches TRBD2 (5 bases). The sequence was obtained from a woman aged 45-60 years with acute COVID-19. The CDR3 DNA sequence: TGTGCCAGCTCACCGGCGGGTACCGGATACGAGCAGTACGTC. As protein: CASSPAGTGYEQYV.